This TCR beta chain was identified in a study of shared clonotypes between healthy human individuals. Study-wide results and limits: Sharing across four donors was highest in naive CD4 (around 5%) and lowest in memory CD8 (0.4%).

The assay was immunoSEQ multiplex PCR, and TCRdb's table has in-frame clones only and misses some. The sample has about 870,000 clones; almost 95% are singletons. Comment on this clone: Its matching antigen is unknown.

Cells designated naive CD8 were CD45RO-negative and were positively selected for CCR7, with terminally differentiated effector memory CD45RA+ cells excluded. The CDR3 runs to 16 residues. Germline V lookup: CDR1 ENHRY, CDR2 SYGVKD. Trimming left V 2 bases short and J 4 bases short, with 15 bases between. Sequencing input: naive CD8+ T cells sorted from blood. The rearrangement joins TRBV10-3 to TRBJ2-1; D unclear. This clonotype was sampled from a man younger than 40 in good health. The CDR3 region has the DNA TGTGCCATCAGTGAGGTTCAACTAACGGCATACAATGAGCAGTTCTTC. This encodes CAISEVQLTAYNEQFF.